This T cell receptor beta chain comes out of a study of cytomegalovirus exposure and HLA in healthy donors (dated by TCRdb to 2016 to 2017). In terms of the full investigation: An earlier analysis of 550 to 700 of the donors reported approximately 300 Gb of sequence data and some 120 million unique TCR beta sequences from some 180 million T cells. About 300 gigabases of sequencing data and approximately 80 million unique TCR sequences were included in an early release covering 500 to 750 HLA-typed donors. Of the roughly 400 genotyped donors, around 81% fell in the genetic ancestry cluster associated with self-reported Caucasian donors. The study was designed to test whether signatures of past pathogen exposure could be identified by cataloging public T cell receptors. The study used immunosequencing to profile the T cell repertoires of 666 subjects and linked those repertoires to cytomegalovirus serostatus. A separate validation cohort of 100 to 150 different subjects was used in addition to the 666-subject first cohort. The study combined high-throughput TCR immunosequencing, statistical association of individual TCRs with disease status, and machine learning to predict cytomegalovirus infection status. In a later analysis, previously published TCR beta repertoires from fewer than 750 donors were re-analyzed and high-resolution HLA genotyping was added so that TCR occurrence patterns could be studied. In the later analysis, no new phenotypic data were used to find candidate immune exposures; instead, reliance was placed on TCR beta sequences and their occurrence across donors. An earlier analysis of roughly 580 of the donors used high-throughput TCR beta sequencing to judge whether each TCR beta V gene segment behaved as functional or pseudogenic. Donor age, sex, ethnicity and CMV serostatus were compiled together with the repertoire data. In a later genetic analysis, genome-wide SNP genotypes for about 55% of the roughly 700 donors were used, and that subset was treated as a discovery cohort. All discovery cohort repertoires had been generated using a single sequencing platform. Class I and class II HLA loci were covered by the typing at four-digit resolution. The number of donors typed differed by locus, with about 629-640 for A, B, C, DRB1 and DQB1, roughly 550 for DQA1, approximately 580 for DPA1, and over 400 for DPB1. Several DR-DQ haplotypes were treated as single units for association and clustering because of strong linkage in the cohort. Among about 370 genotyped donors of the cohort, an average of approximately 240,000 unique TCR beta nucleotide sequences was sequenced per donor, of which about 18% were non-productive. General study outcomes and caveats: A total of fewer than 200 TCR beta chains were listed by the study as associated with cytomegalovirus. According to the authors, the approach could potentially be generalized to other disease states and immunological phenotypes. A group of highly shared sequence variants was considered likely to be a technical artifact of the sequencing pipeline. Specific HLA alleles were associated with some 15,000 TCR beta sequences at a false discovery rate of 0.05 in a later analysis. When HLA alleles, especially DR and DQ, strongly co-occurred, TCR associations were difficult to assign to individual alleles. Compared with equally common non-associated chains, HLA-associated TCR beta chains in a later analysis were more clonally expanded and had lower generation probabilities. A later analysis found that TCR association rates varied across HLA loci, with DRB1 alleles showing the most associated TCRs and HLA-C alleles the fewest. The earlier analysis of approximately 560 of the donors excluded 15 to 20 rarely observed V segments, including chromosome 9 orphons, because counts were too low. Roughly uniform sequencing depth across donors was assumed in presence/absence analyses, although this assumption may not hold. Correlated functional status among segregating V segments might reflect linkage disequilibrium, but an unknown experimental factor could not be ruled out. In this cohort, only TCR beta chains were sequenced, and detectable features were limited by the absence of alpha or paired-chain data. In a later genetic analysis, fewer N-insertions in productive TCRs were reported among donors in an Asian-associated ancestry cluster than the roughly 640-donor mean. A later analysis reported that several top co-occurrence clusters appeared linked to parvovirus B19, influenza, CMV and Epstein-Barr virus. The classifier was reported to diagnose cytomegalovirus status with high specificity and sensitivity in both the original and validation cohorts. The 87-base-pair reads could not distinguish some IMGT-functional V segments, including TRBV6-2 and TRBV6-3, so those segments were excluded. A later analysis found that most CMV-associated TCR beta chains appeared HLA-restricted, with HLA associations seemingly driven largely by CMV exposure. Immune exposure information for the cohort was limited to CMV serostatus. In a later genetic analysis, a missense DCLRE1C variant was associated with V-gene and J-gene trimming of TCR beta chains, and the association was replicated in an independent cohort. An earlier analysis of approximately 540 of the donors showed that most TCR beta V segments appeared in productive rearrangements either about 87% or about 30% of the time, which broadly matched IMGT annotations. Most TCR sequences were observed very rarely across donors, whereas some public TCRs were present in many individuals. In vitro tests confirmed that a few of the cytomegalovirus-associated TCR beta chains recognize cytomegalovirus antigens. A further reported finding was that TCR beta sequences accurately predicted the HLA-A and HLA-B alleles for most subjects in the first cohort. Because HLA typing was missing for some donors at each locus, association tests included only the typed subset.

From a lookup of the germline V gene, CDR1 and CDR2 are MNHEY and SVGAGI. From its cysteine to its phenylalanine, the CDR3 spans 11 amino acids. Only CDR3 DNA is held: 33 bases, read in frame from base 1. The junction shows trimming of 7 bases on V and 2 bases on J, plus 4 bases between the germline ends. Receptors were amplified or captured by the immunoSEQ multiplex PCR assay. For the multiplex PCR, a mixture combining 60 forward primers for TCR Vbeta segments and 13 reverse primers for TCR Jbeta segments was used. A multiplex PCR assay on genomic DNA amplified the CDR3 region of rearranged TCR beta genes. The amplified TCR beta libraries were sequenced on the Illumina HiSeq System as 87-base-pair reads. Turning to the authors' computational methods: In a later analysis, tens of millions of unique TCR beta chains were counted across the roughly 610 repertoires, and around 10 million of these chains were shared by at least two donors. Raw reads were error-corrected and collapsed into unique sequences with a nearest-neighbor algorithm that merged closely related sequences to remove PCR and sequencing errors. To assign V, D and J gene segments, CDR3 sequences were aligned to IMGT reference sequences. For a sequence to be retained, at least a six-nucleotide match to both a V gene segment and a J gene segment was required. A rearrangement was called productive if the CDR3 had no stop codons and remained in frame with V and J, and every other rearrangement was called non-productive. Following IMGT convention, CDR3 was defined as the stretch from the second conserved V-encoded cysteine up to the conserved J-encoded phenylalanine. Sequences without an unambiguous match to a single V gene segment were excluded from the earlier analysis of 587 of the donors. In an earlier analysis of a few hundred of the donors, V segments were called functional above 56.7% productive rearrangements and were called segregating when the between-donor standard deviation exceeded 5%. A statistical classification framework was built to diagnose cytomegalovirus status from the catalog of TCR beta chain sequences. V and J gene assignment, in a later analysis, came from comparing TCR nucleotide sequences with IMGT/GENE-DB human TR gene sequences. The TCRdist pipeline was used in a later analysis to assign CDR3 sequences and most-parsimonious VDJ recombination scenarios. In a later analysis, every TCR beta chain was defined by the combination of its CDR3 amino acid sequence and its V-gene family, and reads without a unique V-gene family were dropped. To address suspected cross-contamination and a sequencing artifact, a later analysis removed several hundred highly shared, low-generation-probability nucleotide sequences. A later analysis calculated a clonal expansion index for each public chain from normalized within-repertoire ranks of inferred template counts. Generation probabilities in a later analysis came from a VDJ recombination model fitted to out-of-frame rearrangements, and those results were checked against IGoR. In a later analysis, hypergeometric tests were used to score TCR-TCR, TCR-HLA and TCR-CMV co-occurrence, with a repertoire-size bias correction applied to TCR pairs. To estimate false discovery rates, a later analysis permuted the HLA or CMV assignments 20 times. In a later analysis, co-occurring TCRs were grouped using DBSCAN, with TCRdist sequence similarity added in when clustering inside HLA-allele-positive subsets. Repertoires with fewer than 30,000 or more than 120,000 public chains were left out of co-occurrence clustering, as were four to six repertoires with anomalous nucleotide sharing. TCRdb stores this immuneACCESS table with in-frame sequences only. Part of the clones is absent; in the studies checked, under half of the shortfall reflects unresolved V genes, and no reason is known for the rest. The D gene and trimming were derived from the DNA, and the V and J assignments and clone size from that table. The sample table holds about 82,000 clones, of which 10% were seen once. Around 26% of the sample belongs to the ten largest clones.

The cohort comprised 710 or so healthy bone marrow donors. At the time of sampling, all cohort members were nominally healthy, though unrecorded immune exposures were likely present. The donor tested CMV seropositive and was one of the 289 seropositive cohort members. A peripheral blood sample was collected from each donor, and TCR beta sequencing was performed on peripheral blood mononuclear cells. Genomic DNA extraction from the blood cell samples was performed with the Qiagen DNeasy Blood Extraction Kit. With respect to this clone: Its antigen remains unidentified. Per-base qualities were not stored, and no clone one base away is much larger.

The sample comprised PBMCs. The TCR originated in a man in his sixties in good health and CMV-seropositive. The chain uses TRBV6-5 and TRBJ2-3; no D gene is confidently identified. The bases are TGTGCCAGCACCTACACAGATACGCAGTATTTT. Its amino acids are CASTYTDTQYF.